The source of this T cell receptor (beta chain) is a study of persistence of HIV-infected CD4 T cells. Study results and limitations: CMV- and Gag-responding cells had lower TCRbeta richness than CD3/CD28-responding cells.

This nonspecific control used anti-CD3/anti-CD28 bead stimulation of CD4+ T cells. Sorting of responding CD4+ T cells relied on upregulated CD40 ligand together with CD69. Before stimulation, PBMCs underwent CD8+ T cell depletion. In germline, CDR1 is SGDLS, CDR2 YYNGEE. Trimming cost V 3 bases and J 8 bases; bases outside gene matches: 10. This CDR3 is 15 amino acids long. This was the immunoSEQ version 4 assay in survey mode. Assay used: immunoSEQ multiplex PCR; TCRdb lists only in-frame clones, some missing. The data hold approximately 45,000 clones, with about 87% observed a single time. As to this clone: Antigen unknown.

The material sequenced was CD4+ T cells sorted from PBMCs after approximately 19-hour stimulation, taken from a patient who received antiretroviral therapy. This TCR came from an adult woman with HIV who was CMV-seropositive. V gene TRBV9 combines with J gene TRBJ2-1, with 8 positions matching TRBD2. The CDR3 DNA reads TGTGCCAGCAGCGCTCGGGGGGGCGATTGGGATGAGCAGTTCTTC. It encodes CASSARGGDWDEQFF. Full variable domain (remainder filled in from reference TRBV9 and TRBJ2-1): DSGVTQTPKHLITATGQRVTLRCSPRSGDLSVYWYQQSLDQGLQFLIQYYNGEERAKGNILERFSAQQFPDLHSELNLSSLELGDSALYFCASSARGGDWDEQFFGPGTRLTVL.